Sequencing of this TCR beta chain was carried out in a study of T cell responses to AZD1222 COVID-19 vaccine (dated by TCRdb to the early 2020s). Broadly, across the study: AZD1222 recipients whose second dose came at about 4 weeks and those whose second dose came at about 12 weeks were combined into one group, since spike-specific TCR depth and breadth did not differ between the two schedules. Trial participants were enrolled into age subgroups of 18-55, 56-69 and 70-plus years, which contained about 160, 30 and 59 TCR-sequenced participants, respectively. A total of approximately 240 trial participants underwent TCR sequencing, of whom some 210 received two doses of AZD1222 and roughly 25 received two doses of the MenACWY control vaccine.

What the work shows at the level of the full study, not this receptor alone: Because no samples from the day 14 peak response were available, repertoires could be characterized only after the peak T cell response. Participants were mostly white British, with more females than males. The authors suggested clonal diversity may have been underestimated. Spike-specific TCR breadth and depth rose significantly after two AZD1222 doses compared with day 0 and with MenACWY recipients. Nearly half of unique spike-specific TCRs reportedly recognized epitopes outside regions mutated in the B.1.351 and B.1.1.7 variants. Vaccine-associated CD4 TCRs spanned the whole spike protein, with dominant responses in regions 160-218 and 743-854. In the small 56-69-year group, the increase in depth fell short of significance, most likely because of low power. Conclusions about previously exposed vaccinees are limited, since just five or six AZD1222 recipients were seropositive for SARS-CoV-2 at baseline.

The CDR3 regions of human TCRbeta chains were subjected to immunosequencing. The paper's data handling went like this. TCRs in the repertoires were compared against a reference library of SARS-CoV-2-specific TCRs that had been generated with the MIRA antigen-specificity platform. Breadth meant the fraction of unique TCRs that were SARS-CoV-2-associated, whereas depth meant the fraction of total T cells that were SARS-CoV-2-associated. Using the MIRA data, each spike-specific TCR was mapped to the spike region that the TCR reacts to and placed in a CD4 or CD8 class. Log10-transformed breadth and depth values were compared by one-way ANOVA with Sidak's multiple comparisons tests. TCRdb provides this immuneACCESS table in a form limited to in-frame rearrangements. Some clones are lacking; in checked studies, under half of them reflect an unresolved V gene, and why the rest are absent is not known. V and J calls plus clone size are reproduced from that table; the DNA served to infer D and trimming. Present in this sample are about 150,000 clones, more than 75% of which were seen just once. 15% to 20% of the sample belongs to the ten largest clones.

Turning to this clone: No antigen is known for it. No clone much larger than this one lies a single base away; base qualities are absent.

The time point label here, explained by the study, means: baseline before first vaccination. Samples from vaccinated people were obtained from the UK trials COV001 and COV002, which included a single-blind randomized controlled phase 2/3 trial of AZD1222 (ChAdOx1 nCoV-19) in healthy adults. For TCRbeta chain sequencing, PBMC samples from trial participants were taken at day 0 and at day 28 after the second dose. The receptor's source is an adult in good health. Here the sequenced sample was peripheral blood, taken on day 0 of AZD1222 vaccination.

The sequence in DNA is TGTGCCAGCAGTGATGAGTCGGCCACTGAAGCTTTCTTT. This sequence encodes CASSDESATEAFF. In this chain, TRBV2 is recombined with TRBJ1-1; the D gene cannot be named for sure. The germline V gene supplies CDR1 SNHLY and CDR2 FYNNEI. The cysteine opens and the phenylalanine closes a CDR3 of 13 amino acids. The only DNA kept is the CDR3, 39 bases in frame from the first base. V is cut by 3 bases and J by 4 bases, and the space between the germline ends is 9 bases.